Described below is a single T cell receptor (beta chain) sequence and its context. Antigen specificity is unknown. The data were obtained in a study of CD8 T cells in ankylosing spondylitis. Study-level points and caveats: In ankylosing spondylitis blood, a motif of seven to nine highly homologous TCR beta variants appeared characteristic.

In TCRdb, the 5' RACE reads were re-called with MiXCR into one record per CDR3 protein. There are around 490,000 distinct CDR3 sequences in the sample; roughly 5.3% occur only once, and roughly 3.3% lies in the top ten. V dropped 4 bases and J dropped 5 bases, with 19 bases sitting between them. CDR3 size: 16 residues. Germline CDR1 is SGHRS and CDR2 is YFSETQ. V usage is TRBV5-1 and J usage is TRBJ2-1, with a possible D match to TRBD2 (5 bases). This sequence was found in a male donor with ankylosing spondylitis. Input material: blood, either unsorted or a sorted T cell fraction (not recorded which). The chain's CDR3 is CASSPALGGWDNEQFF. Here the CDR3 DNA reads TGCGCCAGCAGCCCTGCCCTAGGCGGGTGGGACAATGAGCAGTTCTTC.